This T cell receptor beta chain derives from a study of T cell changes during pregnancy in multiple sclerosis. This CDR3 comprises 14 residues. Per germline, CDR1 SEHNR and CDR2 FQNEAQ (reference sequence). The V end was cut by 5 bases, the J end by 2 bases, with 11 bases between. Generated by immunoSEQ multiplex PCR, the TCRdb table keeps only in-frame clones and is missing some. The sample shows 65,000 to 95,000 clones, around 93% of them seen only once. The count of this clone is one. This sequence was found in a female donor in good health, enrolled as a control in a pregnancy study. The chain joins TRBV7-9 to TRBJ2-3, with D uncertain. The sample in question was peripheral blood, obtained after pregnancy. The CDR3: CASSPQMSTDTQYF. The CDR3 nucleotides are TGTGCCAGCAGCCCCCAAATGTCCACAGATACGCAGTATTTT.